The 21 T cell receptor beta chains below all came from one sample that was sequenced in a study of T-cell reconstitution after alpha-beta-depleted transplantation in children. Unique molecular identifiers were incorporated into the prepared TCRbeta library. Using its own MiXCR run on the PCR reads, TCRdb lists one record per CDR3 protein. The sample consists of around 700,000 distinct CDR3 sequences, approximately 14% of them appearing once. The sequencing used PBMCs, collected before TCRalphabeta/CD19-depleted stem cell transplant. The receptors shown here come from a girl under 10 years old with congenital amegakaryocytic thrombocytopenia, due to receive a stem cell transplant.

This clonotype was detected many times. The genes are TRBV20-1 and TRBJ2-1; tentative D call: TRBD2 (7 bases). Trimming shortened V by 4 bases and J by 4 bases, and 17 bases separated the two germline ends. CDR3 length: 15 amino acids. Per the germline V gene, CDR1 is DFQATT and CDR2 is SNEGSKA (reference sequence). DNA for the CDR3: TGCAGTGCTACCGCAAGGAGCGGGACATACAATGAGCAGTTCTTC. Its translation is CSATARSGTYNEQFF.

The V call is TRBV28, the J call TRBJ1-2, with 12 nucleotides matching TRBD1. Germline V gives CDR1 MDHEN, CDR2 SYDVKM. This CDR3 spans 14 amino acids. V was pared by 8 bases and J by 6 bases, with 7 bases of the junction left unmatched. The CDR3 reads CASGGTGGYDGYTF. DNA of the CDR3: TGTGCCAGCGGGGGGACAGGGGGCTATGATGGCTACACCTTC.

This clonotype was picked up many times. The CDR3 nucleotides are TGTGCCAGCAGCTTGGCAGGACCCTATCCCTACGAGCAGTACTTC. It specifies CASSLAGPYPYEQYF. The chain links TRBV5-6 to TRBJ2-7; D is unclear. V was cut by 0 bases and J by 2 bases, with 12 bases left in between. Germline V gene data show CDR1 as SGHDT and CDR2 as YYEEEE. The CDR3 covers 15 residues.

This clonotype was counted at least ten times. The V call is TRBV6-5, the J call TRBJ2-1, with 12 bases identical to TRBD2. After removal of 6 bases from V and 3 bases from J, the junction contained 24 bases not matched to a gene. The V gene's germline CDR1 is MNHEY and CDR2 SVGAGI. The CDR3 covers 22 residues. CDR3 sequence (DNA): TGTGCCAGCAGACTGGCGGGACGGGGCTTGCTAGCGGGAGGGCCTGTCTACAATGAGCAGTTCTTC. Its translation: CASRLAGRGLLAGGPVYNEQFF.

As for this clonotype: This sequence may be a read error, since a much larger clone differs from it by one base. The rearrangement uses TRBV3-1 and TRBJ2-6; D remains unclear. This CDR3 has 16 residues. From germline, CDR1 is LGHDT and CDR2 YNNKEL (reference sequence). V lost 3 bases to trimming and J lost 2 bases, with 11 bases between them. DNA for the CDR3: TGTGCCAGCAGCCACGATGGTGGGGCTGGGGCCAACGTCCTGACTTTC. Its translation: CASSHDGGAGANVLTF.

At least ten counts were recorded for this clonotype. V and J are TRBV25-1 and TRBJ2-2; D assignment may be TRBD1 or TRBD2 (5 bases each). The CDR3 spans 13 residues. The ends were cut back, 8 bases at V and 0 bases at J, with 7 bases in the middle. Germline V gene sequence: CDR1 MGHDK, CDR2 SYGVNS. The CDR3 sequence: CASWGPNTGELFF. The CDR3 DNA reads as TGTGCCAGCTGGGGACCGAACACCGGGGAGCTGTTTTTT.

This clonotype was counted a few times. The chain employs TRBV29-1 and TRBJ1-1; D gene uncertain. Germline assignment: CDR1 SQVTM and CDR2 ANQGSEA. This CDR3 has 15 residues. Trimming removed 1 base at V and 1 base at J, with 13 bases between. DNA for the CDR3: TGCAGCGTTGAAGTCCGCGGACTCCAGAACACTGAAGCTTTCTTT. This sequence encodes CSVEVRGLQNTEAFF.

This clonotype was seen more than once but under ten times. The germline gene is not matched at one end of the junction; a read error may be the cause. The genes are TRBV20-1 and TRBJ1-6, with D possibly matching TRBD1 (6 bases). Germline V gene lookup returns CDR1 DFQATT and CDR2 SNEGSKA (reference sequence). CDR3 length equals 13 residues. CDR3 in DNA: TGCAGTGCTAGAGCAGGGGTCAATTCACCCCCCCACTTT. Translated: CSARAGVNSPPHF.

The CDR3 region is CASSMEPTDTQYF. The DNA for the CDR3 is TGCGCCAGCAGCATGGAGCCCACAGATACGCAGTATTTT. V usage is TRBV5-1 and J usage is TRBJ2-3; no clear D gene. The CDR3 has 13 amino acids. In germline, CDR1 is SGHRS, CDR2 YFSETQ. Deletions cut 4 bases from V and 2 bases from J, with 8 bases between. Variable domain in full (rest from reference TRBV5-1 and TRBJ2-3): KAGVTQTPRYLIKTRGQQVTLSCSPISGHRSVSWYQQTPGQGLQFLFEYFSETQRNKGNFPGRFSGRQFSNSRSEMNVSTLELGDSALYLCASSMEPTDTQYFGPGTRLTVL.

This clonotype appeared many times. V usage is TRBV7-2 and J usage is TRBJ2-4, with unresolved D. The germline V gene encodes CDR1 SGHTA and CDR2 FQGNSA. V was pared by 1 base and J by 6 bases, with 10 bases between. The length of the CDR3 is 14 residues. The CDR3 region is CASSLGLGRNIQYF. Written as DNA, the CDR3 is TGTGCCAGCAGCTTAGGGTTGGGTAGAAACATTCAGTACTTC.

This clonotype has ten or more counts. The chain has TRBV4-1 and TRBJ1-5; D might be TRBD1 (6 bases). V lost 3 bases and J 11 bases, leaving 17 bases between the germline ends. The CDR3 runs to 14 residues. Per the germline V gene, CDR1 is MGHRA and CDR2 is YSYEKL. As DNA, the CDR3 is TGCGCCAGCAGCCATGGACCACAGGGAAGAACCCAGCATTTT. Protein sequence: CASSHGPQGRTQHF.

About this clonotype: Germline is not matched at one junction end, which may reflect a read error. The chain couples TRBV12-3 or TRBV12-4 to TRBJ2-1; D perhaps matches TRBD1 (5 bases). The CDR3 has 13 residues. The CDR3 reads CASSNRLGIEQFF. As DNA, the CDR3 is TGTGCCAGCAGTAACAGGTTGGGCATTGAGCAGTTTTTC.

This clonotype was seen many times. The chain joins TRBV5-1 to TRBJ2-1; D gene unclear. Germline-derived CDR1 and CDR2 are SGHRS and YFSETQ. V was shortened by 0 bases and J by 6 bases, with 7 bases between the two germline ends. CDR3 length: 13 amino acids. The CDR3 DNA is TGCGCCAGCAGCTTGGATCCCTTCAATGAGCAGTTCTTC. Translated: CASSLDPFNEQFF.

This clonotype came up many times. The chain employs TRBV11-2 and TRBJ2-7; 8 nucleotides line up with TRBD2. CDR3 length: 16 residues. Losses at the gene ends were 5 bases for V and 5 bases for J; bases not matched to a gene: 14. Germline CDR1 SGHAT, CDR2 FQNNGV. The CDR3 sequence is CASSPWIAGLIHEQYF. The CDR3 region has the DNA TGTGCCAGCAGCCCTTGGATAGCGGGACTTATCCACGAGCAGTACTTC. The whole variable domain, filled in from reference TRBV11-2 and TRBJ2-7, reads EAGVAQSPRYKIIEKRQSVAFWCNPISGHATLYWYQQILGQGPKLLIQFQNNGVVDDSQLPKDRFSAERLKGVDSTLKIQPAKLEDSAVYLCASSPWIAGLIHEQYFGPGTRLTVT.

This clonotype was seen repeatedly, ten times or more. This chain joins TRBV28 and TRBJ2-5; 8 bases match TRBD1. This CDR3 region has 15 residues. Germline CDR1 is MDHEN and CDR2 is SYDVKM. V lost 3 bases and J lost 3; bases outside the gene matches: 6. The CDR3 bases are TGTGCCAGCAGTTTTGTTACGACAGGGGAAGAGACCCAGTACTTC. Translated, it gives CASSFVTTGEETQYF. Using reference TRBV28 and TRBJ2-5 for the parts outside the CDR3, the full variable domain is DVKVTQSSRYLVKRTGEKVFLECVQDMDHENMFWYRQDPGLGLRLIYFSYDVKMKEKGDIPEGYSVSREKKERFSLILESASTNQTSMYLCASSFVTTGEETQYFGPGTRLLVL.

This clonotype was picked up a small number of times. The rearrangement links TRBV27 to TRBJ2-1; D is perhaps TRBD1 or TRBD2 (7 bases each). V gave up 7 bases and J gave up 0 bases, with 19 bases separating them. Germline CDR1 MNHEY, CDR2 SMNVEV (reference sequence). The CDR3 consists of 17 residues. The CDR3 is CASTNKGGGSSYNEQFF. In DNA form, the CDR3 reads TGTGCCAGCACCAATAAAGGGGGCGGGAGCTCCTACAATGAGCAGTTCTTC.

This clonotype was seen many times. The chain employs TRBV12-3 or TRBV12-4 and TRBJ1-5, with a possible D match to TRBD1 (5 bases). The V gene lost 3 bases and the J gene lost 6 bases, with 12 bases spanning the gap. The CDR3 spans 14 residues. For the CDR3, the DNA is TGTGCCAGCAGTTTTGACGGGGGAGGTCAGCCCCAGCATTTT. As protein: CASSFDGGGQPQHF.

V is TRBV20-1 and J is TRBJ1-2; possibly TRBD1 for D (6 bases). The CDR3 length is 15 residues. The germline CDR1 and CDR2 sequences are DFQATT and SNEGSKA (reference sequence). The V end was cut by 2 bases, the J end by 4 bases, with 17 bases between. Here the CDR3 DNA reads TGCAGTGCTAGACTCGTACAGGGAAGGACCTATGGCTACACCTTC. As protein: CSARLVQGRTYGYTF.

This clonotype was seen at least ten times. V gene TRBV7-9 combines with J gene TRBJ2-6, with TRBD1 as a possible D gene (5 bases). CDR3 length: 16 amino acids. The V gene's germline CDR1 is SEHNR and CDR2 FQNEAQ (reference sequence). V lost 5 bases and J lost 0, with 11 bases in between. CDR3 sequence (DNA): TGTGCCAGCAGCCCTAGACAGAGCTCTGGGGCCAACGTCCTGACTTTC. Its protein is CASSPRQSSGANVLTF.

This clonotype was picked up many times. This rearrangement joins TRBV15 to TRBJ2-2; D remains unclear. CDR1 is LNHNV and CDR2 is YYDKDF in the germline V gene (reference sequence). CDR3 size: 16 residues. The V end was cut by 1 base, the J end by 0 bases, with 9 bases between. In nucleotides, the CDR3 is TGTGCCACCAGCAGAGTTGGTTGGACGAACACCGGGGAGCTGTTTTTT. It is translated as CATSRVGWTNTGELFF.

This clonotype has at least ten counts. The chain is built from TRBV20-1 and TRBJ2-5; D gene unclear. The CDR3 is 10 residues long. Trimming took 3 bases from V and 7 from J, leaving 6 bases between them. Germline lookup yields CDR1 DFQATT and CDR2 SNEGSKA (reference sequence). In nucleotides, the CDR3 is TGCAGTGCTAGGCGTGTGACCCAGTACTTC. Translation: CSARRVTQYF.